This TCR beta chain was sequenced in a study of blood T cell repertoires in COVID-19 (dated by TCRdb to the early 2020s). In terms of the full investigation: The collaborator samples originated in the United States, Italy and Spain and spanned the acute and convalescent phases of COVID-19. The prospective study material was composed of cDNA or gDNA derived from T cells, B-cell-depleted T cells, or PBMCs. The dataset comprised deeply sampled blood TCRbeta repertoires from subjects exposed to, actively infected with, or recovered from COVID-19. The repertoires were made available in a free public database intended to serve as a resource for research on the immune response to SARS-CoV-2. The samples were drawn from two sources: the first 160 participants of the ongoing ImmuneRACE study, and 1,000 to 1,500 subjects contributed by 6 global collaborators. The sample metadata nearly always contained a de-identified subject ID, COVID-19 status, age in years and sex. Where HLA class I and class II types were available, the types were taken from metadata supplied by the sample provider, not from assay-based typing. The paper as a whole reports these results and caveats: How much clinical and demographic metadata was included differed by source and by participant, and the metadata was provided uncurated.

The collaborating institutions used their own protocols to collect whole blood in K2EDTA tubes. For TCRbeta analysis, collaborators shipped samples in one of three forms: frozen whole blood, isolated PBMCs, or DNA extracted from either of those sample types. TCRbeta CDR3 regions were amplified from genomic DNA using the immunoSEQ Assay, a bias-controlled multiplex PCR. In the paper's pipeline: The number of nucleated cells in each sample was estimated by amplification of reference gene primers within the assay. To quantify the absolute abundance of each unique TCRbeta CDR3 rearrangement, sequence reads were collapsed and filtered. Productive Simpson clonality was computed per sample as the square root of Simpson's diversity index over productive rearrangements. TCRdb's version of the immuneACCESS table is confined to in-frame rearrangements and falls short of the full clone set. An unresolved V gene accounts for under half of the shortfall where checked; the remainder is of unknown origin. V and J calls and clone size follow that table, whereas D and trimming were derived from the DNA. The sample yields roughly 350,000 clones; over 75% were counted once. Clones ranked in the top ten supply roughly 4% of the sample.

A word on this clone: Its antigen is still unknown. No qualities accompany the bases; no much larger clone lies one base away.

The specimen was peripheral blood. The receptor was derived from a woman between 45 and 65 years old with active or convalescent COVID-19.

CDR3 loop: CASSTQNRGGETQYF. Read as DNA, the sequence is TGTGCCAGCAGCACCCAAAACAGGGGTGGAGAGACCCAGTACTTC. The V and J segments used are TRBV7-9 and TRBJ2-5; TRBD1 agrees with 7 junctional bases. CDR1 and CDR2 were assigned from the germline V gene (reference sequence) as SEHNR and FQNEAQ. V is cut back by 5 bases and J by 4 bases, with 10 bases in the junction unmatched. The CDR3 runs 15 amino acids, cysteine and phenylalanine included. The read is trimmed to its CDR3 DNA, 45 bases read in frame from base 1.